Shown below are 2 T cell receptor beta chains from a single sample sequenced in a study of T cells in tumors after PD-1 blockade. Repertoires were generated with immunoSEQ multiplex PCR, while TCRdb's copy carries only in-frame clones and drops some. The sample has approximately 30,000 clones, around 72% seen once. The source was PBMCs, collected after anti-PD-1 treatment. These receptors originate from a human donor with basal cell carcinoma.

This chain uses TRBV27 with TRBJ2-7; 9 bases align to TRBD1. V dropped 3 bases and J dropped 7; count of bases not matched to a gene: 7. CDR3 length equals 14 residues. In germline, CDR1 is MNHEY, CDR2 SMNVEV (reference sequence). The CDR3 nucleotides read TGTGCCAGCAGTTTTCAGACAGGGGGATGGGAGCAGTACTTC. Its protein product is CASSFQTGGWEQYF.

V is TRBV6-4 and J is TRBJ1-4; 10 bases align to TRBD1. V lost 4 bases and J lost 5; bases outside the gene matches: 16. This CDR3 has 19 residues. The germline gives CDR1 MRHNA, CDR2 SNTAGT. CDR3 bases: TGTGCCAGCAGTGGCCGACAGGGGGCTGATGATATGTACAATGAAAAACTGTTTTTT. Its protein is CASSGRQGADDMYNEKLFF.